The rows below give T cell receptor beta chains drawn from one sample of a study of T cell changes during pregnancy in multiple sclerosis. Method: immunoSEQ multiplex PCR; TCRdb's copy keeps in-frame clones and lacks some. The table has approximately 60,000 clones, around nine tenths seen once. The sample was peripheral blood from another person, used as feeder cells. These receptors came from a human donor whose cells served as feeder cells for cultures in a pregnancy study. Each CDR3 is given with its conserved first and last residue. A D gene is named only where the DNA matches it firmly. For some rows the clone size is stated as once, few or many, or as a class when expanded; others skip it.

-	TRBV7-2	-	TRBJ2-7	TGTGCCAGCAGCTTAAGGGGTGAGCGGAACTACGAGCAGTACTTC	CASSLRGERNYEQYF
-	TRBV2	-	TRBJ2-7	TGTGCCAGCAGTGGTGGGGGGAGCGGCTACGAGCAGTACTTC	CASSGGGSGYEQYF
TRBD1	TRBV30	-	TRBJ1-5	TGTGCCTGGAGTGCCTTGTACAGGGGTAGCAATCAGCCCCAGCATTTT	CAWSALYRGSNQPQHF
TRBD1	TRBV6-1	-	TRBJ2-7	TGTGCCAGCAGGCAGCCGGGACAGGGGACCTACGAGCAGTACTTC	CASRQPGQGTYEQYF
-	TRBV7-8	-	TRBJ2-7	TGTGCCAGCAGCTTCCTCCAAGGAGGGAACGAGCAGTACTTC	CASSFLQGGNEQYF
TRBD1	TRBV28	-	TRBJ2-7	TGTGCCAGCAGTGTTCCGGGACAGGGGTCCTACGAGCAGTACTTC	CASSVPGQGSYEQYF
TRBD2	TRBV5-4	-	TRBJ2-5	TGTGCCAGCAGCCCAAGGGGACTAGCGGGGCAAGAGACCCAGTACTTC	CASSPRGLAGQETQYF
-	TRBV5-1	-	TRBJ2-7	TGCGCCAGCAGCTTGGTTCGAGGGGAGCAGTACTTC	CASSLVRGEQYF
-	TRBV7-9	-	TRBJ2-1	TGTGCCAGCGCGTATGCCTACAATGAGCAGTTCTTC	CASAYAYNEQFF
TRBD2	TRBV27	-	TRBJ2-1	TGTGCCAGCAGTTTATTTATTAGCGGGATAGTCGACAATGAGCAGTTCTTC	CASSLFISGIVDNEQFF
TRBD2	TRBV6-6	-	TRBJ2-2	TGTGCCAGCAGTTTGACTAGCGGGAACACCGGGGAGCTGTTTTTT	CASSLTSGNTGELFF
-	TRBV30	-	TRBJ2-7	TGTGCCTGGAGCCGGGACGCCAAACCGGGCCACGAGCAGTACTTC	CAWSRDAKPGHEQYF
-	TRBV10-3	-	TRBJ2-6	TGTGCCATCAGTGAGTCGGAGCACACTAGGGCCAACGTCCTGACTTTC	CAISESEHTRANVLTF
TRBD2	TRBV19	-	TRBJ2-5	TGTGCCAGTAGTATCGGACTAGCGGGATGGGGAGGTAACCAAGAGACCCAGTACTTC	CASSIGLAGWGGNQETQYF
TRBD2	TRBV7-2	-	TRBJ2-7	TGTGCCAGCAGCTTAGGGCTAGCGGGGACCTACGAGCAGTACTTC	CASSLGLAGTYEQYF
TRBD1	TRBV7-2	few	TRBJ2-5	TGTGCCAGCAGCTCCGGACAGGTTCAAGAGACCCAGTACTTC	CASSSGQVQETQYF
-	TRBV7-2	-	TRBJ2-4	TGTGCCAGCAGCTTCATGGGCGAACCGCGGATTCAGTACTTC	CASSFMGEPRIQYF
-	TRBV7-2	few	TRBJ2-3	TGTGCCAGCAGCTTAGTACTTCAAGGAGATACGCAGTATTTT	CASSLVLQGDTQYF
-	TRBV5-4	-	TRBJ1-4	TGTGCCAGCAGCCTGTTGGGGGGGGCTGGGGGTGAAAAACTGTTTTTT	CASSLLGGAGGEKLFF
-	TRBV6-4	-	TRBJ2-7	TGTGCCAGCAGTGACTCCGGGCAGGAAAGCTCCTACGAGCAGTACTTC	CASSDSGQESSYEQYF
-	TRBV7-2	-	TRBJ2-7	TGTGCCAGCAGCTTACCCGGGACTGCAAAGGCCAACGAGCAGTACTTC	CASSLPGTAKANEQYF
-	TRBV4-1	-	TRBJ1-6	TGCGCCAGCAGCCAAGAACCGGGGGATTCACCCCTCCACTTT	CASSQEPGDSPLHF
TRBD1	TRBV7-3	-	TRBJ2-1	TGTGCCAGCAGCACCGGACAGGGTCTGTACAATGAGCAGTTCTTC	CASSTGQGLYNEQFF
-	TRBV2	-	TRBJ2-7	TGTGCCAGCAGCGACAGAACCTACGAGCAGTACTTC	CASSDRTYEQYF
-	TRBV7-9	-	TRBJ2-3	TGTGCCAGCAGCTTAGAGGGTGGGGGCACAGATACGCAGTATTTT	CASSLEGGGTDTQYF
-	TRBV6-6	once	TRBJ1-5	TGTGCCAGCAGTTATGGGGGGAATCAGCCCCAGCATTTT	CASSYGGNQPQHF
-	TRBV5-1	-	TRBJ1-4	TGCGCCAGCAGCCCCCGACAGCTAACTAATGAAAAACTGTTTTTT	CASSPRQLTNEKLFF